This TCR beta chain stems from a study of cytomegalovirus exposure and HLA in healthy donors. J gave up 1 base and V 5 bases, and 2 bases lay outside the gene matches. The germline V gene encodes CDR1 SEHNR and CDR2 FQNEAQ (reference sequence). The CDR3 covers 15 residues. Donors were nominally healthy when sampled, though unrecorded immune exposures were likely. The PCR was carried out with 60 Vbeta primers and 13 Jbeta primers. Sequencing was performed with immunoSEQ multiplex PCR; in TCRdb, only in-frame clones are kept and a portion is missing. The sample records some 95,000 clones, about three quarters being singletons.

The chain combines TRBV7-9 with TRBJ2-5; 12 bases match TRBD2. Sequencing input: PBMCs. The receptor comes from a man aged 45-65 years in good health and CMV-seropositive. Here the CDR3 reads CASSTSGGPQETQYF. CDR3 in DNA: TGTGCCAGCAGCACTAGCGGGGGGCCCCAAGAGACCCAGTACTTC.